The entry below gives a single T cell receptor (beta chain) sequence along with its context. CDR3 length equals 15 residues. The germline CDR1 and CDR2 sequences are MNHEY and SVGAGI. V was pared by 7 bases and J by 1 base, with 16 bases between. Sequencing was performed with immunoSEQ multiplex PCR; in TCRdb, only in-frame clones are kept and a portion is missing. This sample has about 1.1 million clones, with 70% to 80% found just once. The data are from a study of shared clonotypes between healthy human individuals. The sample was memory CD4+ T cells from PBMCs. Subset given: CD45RA-negative fraction. The clonotype was recovered from a man aged 18 to 29 in good health. Some clones in this sample may be carry-over from other donors' samples. This sequence joins TRBV6-5 and TRBJ2-5; D not certain. The CDR3 nucleotides are TGTGCCAGCACCCAATGGGCCACCGGCCAAGAGACCCAGTACTTC. It codes for CASTQWATGQETQYF.